One sample yielded the 24 T cell receptor beta chains listed below, sequenced in a study of cytomegalovirus exposure and HLA in healthy donors. The primer mix had 60 Vbeta and 13 Jbeta primers. Libraries were prepared by immunoSEQ multiplex PCR; TCRdb keeps only in-frame clonotypes and omits some of them. The profile shows approximately 150,000 clones, roughly 80% of them singletons. Sequenced input: PBMCs. The receptors shown here come from a male donor in good health and CMV-seronegative.

V gene TRBV27 combines with J gene TRBJ2-7; possible D gene TRBD1, 6 bases. CDR3 length: 14 residues. V dropped 3 bases and J dropped 3 bases, with 12 bases sitting between them. Germline loops: CDR1 MNHEY, CDR2 SMNVEV (reference sequence). The CDR3 sequence: CASSLRGNNYEQYF. CDR3 sequence (DNA): TGTGCCAGCAGTTTGAGGGGGAATAACTACGAGCAGTACTTC.

This chain links TRBV6-5 with TRBJ2-5; no firm D call. Judging by the DNA end, TRBJ2-7 fits better; the J call may be wrong. The CDR3 contains 16 residues. CDR1 is MNHEY, CDR2 SVGAGI, per germline. The CDR3 DNA follows: TGTGCCAGCAGTTACTCCCTACCCCGCCTAAACTACGAGCAGTACTTC. Protein product: CASSYSLPRLNYEQYF.

V usage is TRBV7-9 and J usage is TRBJ1-2; perhaps TRBD1 as D (5 bases). Deletions cut 5 bases from V and 4 bases from J, with 20 bases between. The CDR3 totals 16 residues. CDR1 and CDR2 (germline): SEHNR, FQNEAQ (reference sequence). CDR3 amino acids: CASSPMGGKAGYGYTF. The CDR3 nucleotides are TGTGCCAGCAGCCCGATGGGGGGAAAAGCGGGCTATGGCTACACCTTC.

The V call is TRBV4-1, the J call TRBJ2-5; maybe TRBD1 (6 bases). Trimming removed 3 bases at V and 1 base at J, with 15 bases between. CDR3 size: 16 residues. Germline V gives CDR1 MGHRA, CDR2 YSYEKL. The DNA of the CDR3 is TGCGCCAGCAGCCAGGGGCCAGACAGGATCCAAGAGACCCAGTACTTC. Protein sequence: CASSQGPDRIQETQYF.

This chain joins TRBV27 and TRBJ2-7; 9 bases match TRBD1. V lost 5 bases, J lost 3 bases, and 20 bases stayed unmatched. The CDR3 is 19 amino acids. Germline CDR1 is MNHEY and CDR2 is SMNVEV (reference sequence). This CDR3 reads CASSPGLIYRDRDIYEQYF. CDR3 sequence (DNA): TGTGCCAGCAGTCCAGGCCTTATTTACCGGGACAGGGACATCTACGAGCAGTACTTC.

The rearrangement joins TRBV30 to TRBJ1-4; no definite D call. V was clipped by 7 bases and J by 4 bases, with 10 bases between them. The CDR3 is 12 amino acids. In germline, CDR1 is GTSNPN, CDR2 SVGIG (reference sequence). CDR3 DNA: TGTGCCTTGTATAGATATAATGAAAAACTGTTTTTT. This encodes CALYRYNEKLFF. Complete variable domain (other parts from reference TRBV30 and TRBJ1-4): SQTIHQWPATLVQPVGSPLSLECTVEGTSNPNLYWYRQAAGRGLQLLFYSVGIGQISSEVPQNLSASRPQDRQFILSSKKLLLSDSGFYLCALYRYNEKLFFGSGTQLSVL.

V is TRBV5-1 and J is TRBJ2-5, with 7 bases lining up with TRBD2. Germline loops: CDR1 SGHRS, CDR2 YFSETQ. V lost 3 bases and J lost 2; bases outside the gene matches: 7. CDR3 length equals 15 residues. CDR3: CASSSNPGGQETQYF. The CDR3 nucleotides read TGCGCCAGCAGCTCGAACCCGGGGGGTCAAGAGACCCAGTACTTC. Filled out from reference TRBV5-1 and TRBJ2-5, the complete variable domain reads KAGVTQTPRYLIKTRGQQVTLSCSPISGHRSVSWYQQTPGQGLQFLFEYFSETQRNKGNFPGRFSGRQFSNSRSEMNVSTLELGDSALYLCASSSNPGGQETQYFGPGTRLLVL.

The chain couples TRBV6-1 to TRBJ1-4; a weak D match, TRBD1 (5 bases). The CDR3 has 14 amino acids. Deletions cut 6 bases from V and 2 bases from J, with 10 bases between. CDR1 MNHNS and CDR2 SASEGT come from the germline V gene. CDR3: CASRRGSTNEKLFF. The CDR3 bases are TGTGCCAGCAGAAGGGGTTCGACTAATGAAAAACTGTTTTTT.

V and J are TRBV6-1 and TRBJ2-7, with D possibly TRBD1 on 6 matching bases. Germline lookup yields CDR1 MNHNS and CDR2 SASEGT. The CDR3 runs 15 residues. V lost 5 bases to trimming and J lost 4 bases, with 18 bases between them. In nucleotides, the CDR3 is TGTGCCAGCAGTCCAAGACAGGACCACAGGTACGAGCAGTACTTC. This gives the protein CASSPRQDHRYEQYF.

The rearrangement joins TRBV6-5 to TRBJ2-7; D is ambiguous. The CDR3 length is 13 residues. V was clipped by 2 bases and J by 3 bases, with 8 bases between them. Germline V gene lookup returns CDR1 MNHEY and CDR2 SVGAGI. CDR3 bases: TGTGCCAGCAGTTACGGGCCAGGCTACGAGCAGTACTTC. Amino acids: CASSYGPGYEQYF.

This clone was counted a few times. The V and J genes are TRBV9 and TRBJ2-7; D unclear. Germline assignment: CDR1 SGDLS and CDR2 YYNGEE. V was trimmed by 4 bases and J by 2 bases, leaving 13 bases between them. CDR3 length: 14 residues. The CDR3 spells CASSWHTDTYEQYF. DNA of the CDR3: TGTGCCAGCAGCTGGCACACAGATACCTACGAGCAGTACTTC.

This clone was seen a handful of times. This chain uses TRBV9 with TRBJ2-7, with TRBD1 matching over 8 bases. There are 12 residues in the CDR3. Germline loops: CDR1 SGDLS, CDR2 YYNGEE. With 3 bases clipped from V and 7 bases from J, the junction kept 3 bases outside the gene matches. The CDR3: CASSGTGWEQYF. CDR3 coding DNA: TGTGCCAGCAGCGGGACAGGGTGGGAGCAGTACTTC.

J is TRBJ2-3 and V is TRBV6-1; 13 nucleotides align to TRBD2. The CDR3 runs 18 residues. The germline V gene encodes CDR1 MNHNS and CDR2 SASEGT. J gave up 7 bases and V 0 bases, and 10 bases lay outside the gene matches. This CDR3 is CASSEALRGLAGDYTQYF. The CDR3 coding sequence is TGTGCCAGCAGTGAAGCGCTTCGTGGACTAGCGGGGGATTATACGCAGTATTTT.

The rearrangement links TRBV19 to TRBJ2-7, with D perhaps matching TRBD2 (6 bases). The V and J ends lost 5 bases and 1 base respectively, with 18 bases between them. The germline V gene encodes CDR1 LNHDA and CDR2 SQIVND (reference sequence). The CDR3 runs to 16 residues. Here the CDR3 DNA reads TGTGCCAGTAGTTTCACCGCGGGGCAGATATCCTACGAGCAGTACTTC. It encodes CASSFTAGQISYEQYF.

J is TRBJ1-3 and V is TRBV15, with D unclear. The V and J ends lost 0 bases and 2 bases respectively, with 8 bases between them. Germline CDR1 is LNHNV and CDR2 is YYDKDF (reference sequence). This CDR3 comprises 15 residues. This chain's CDR3 is CATSRDSGPGNTIYF. DNA for the CDR3: TGTGCCACCAGCAGAGATTCTGGGCCTGGAAACACCATATATTTT.

The V call is TRBV5-1, the J call TRBJ2-7; TRBD1 matches 7 bases. The germline CDR1 and CDR2 sequences are SGHRS and YFSETQ. V dropped 0 bases and J dropped 2; count of bases not matched to a gene: 8. CDR3 length: 16 amino acids. The CDR3 DNA is TGCGCCAGCAGCTTGGGGCCCGGGACAGCGACCTACGAGCAGTACTTC. Translating gives CASSLGPGTATYEQYF.

The chain is built from TRBV7-8 and TRBJ1-2; a possible D gene is TRBD1 (5 bases). Germline-derived CDR1 and CDR2 are SGHVS and FQNEAQ. This CDR3 contains 13 residues. V gave up 7 bases and J gave up 4 bases, with 13 bases separating them. CDR3 residues: CASMRGPGYGYTF. DNA of the CDR3: TGTGCCAGCATGCGGGGACCAGGCTATGGCTACACCTTC.

The chain is built from TRBV18 and TRBJ1-1; a weak D match, TRBD1 (5 bases). V was shortened by 1 base and J by 5 bases, with 26 bases between the two germline ends. There are 19 residues in the CDR3. Germline lookup yields CDR1 KGHSH and CDR2 LQKENI. The DNA of the CDR3 is TGTGCCAGCTCACCACTTTACCTCCGGGGGGTTATCGATGGTACTGAAGCTTTCTTT. This translates into CASSPLYLRGVIDGTEAFF.

This chain joins TRBV4-1 and TRBJ1-1; TRBD1 is a possible D gene (5 bases). The CDR3 sequence is 13 residues long. Trimming pared 5 bases from V and 4 bases from J, leaving 11 bases between. From germline, CDR1 is MGHRA and CDR2 YSYEKL. CDR3: CASSYRGVTEAFF. CDR3 nucleotide sequence: TGCGCCAGCAGCTACCGGGGGGTCACTGAAGCTTTCTTT.

This clone was counted between two and nine times. V usage is TRBV7-6 and J usage is TRBJ2-2; perhaps TRBD2 as D (6 bases). This CDR3 has 15 residues. With 1 base removed from V and 1 base from J, the gap between germline ends came to 7 bases. Germline CDR1 reads SGHVS; CDR2 reads FNYEAQ. The CDR3: CASSLVGGNTGELFF. The CDR3 DNA sequence: TGTGCCAGCAGCTTAGTGGGGGGGAACACCGGGGAGCTGTTTTTT.

V gene TRBV5-1 combines with J gene TRBJ1-1, with 8 bases identical to TRBD1. V gave up 1 base and J gave up 0 bases; unmatched junction bases: 8. CDR1 is SGHRS and CDR2 is YFSETQ in the germline V gene. The CDR3 runs 17 residues. The CDR3 bases are TGCGCCAGCAGCTTGCGAGGACAGGGCCGCCTGAACACTGAAGCTTTCTTT. Residues: CASSLRGQGRLNTEAFF.

The V call is TRBV19, the J call TRBJ2-7, with D perhaps matching TRBD1 (5 bases). CDR3 length: 14 residues. Germline-derived CDR1 and CDR2 are LNHDA and SQIVND (reference sequence). The V end was cut by 3 bases, the J end by 4 bases, with 13 bases between. Written as DNA, the CDR3 is TGTGCCAGTAGTATCGCTGCAGGGCCTTACGAGCAGTACTTC. Translation gives CASSIAAGPYEQYF.

The rearrangement uses TRBV7-2 and TRBJ2-2; the match to TRBD2 covers 10 bases. Germline V CDR1 and CDR2: SGHTA, FQGNSA. This CDR3 is built from 16 residues. V lost 5 bases and J lost 7; bases outside the gene matches: 10. The CDR3 loop is CASSPQSGGALGELFF. The CDR3 DNA reads as TGTGCCAGCAGCCCTCAGAGCGGGGGGGCCCTCGGGGAGCTGTTTTTT.

The J gene is TRBJ2-2, the V gene TRBV19, with TRBD2 identical over 14 bases. The CDR3 length is 20 residues. Trimming cost V 4 bases and J 5 bases; bases outside gene matches: 15. Germline values: CDR1 LNHDA, CDR2 SQIVND (reference sequence). The chain's CDR3 is CASSTYRTSGGPRGTGELFF. The CDR3 DNA follows: TGTGCCAGTAGTACCTATCGGACTAGCGGGGGGCCCCGGGGGACCGGGGAGCTGTTTTTT.